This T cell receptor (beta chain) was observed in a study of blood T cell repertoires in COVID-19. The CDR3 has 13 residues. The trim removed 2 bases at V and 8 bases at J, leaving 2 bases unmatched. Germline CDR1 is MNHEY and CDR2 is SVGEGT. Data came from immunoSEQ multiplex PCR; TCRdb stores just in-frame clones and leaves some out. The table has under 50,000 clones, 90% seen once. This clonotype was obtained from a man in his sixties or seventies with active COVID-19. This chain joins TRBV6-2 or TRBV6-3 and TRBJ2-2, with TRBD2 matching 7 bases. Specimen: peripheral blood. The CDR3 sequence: CASSYVSGGELFF. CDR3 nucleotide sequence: TGTGCCAGCAGTTACGTTAGCGGGGGGGAGCTGTTTTTT.